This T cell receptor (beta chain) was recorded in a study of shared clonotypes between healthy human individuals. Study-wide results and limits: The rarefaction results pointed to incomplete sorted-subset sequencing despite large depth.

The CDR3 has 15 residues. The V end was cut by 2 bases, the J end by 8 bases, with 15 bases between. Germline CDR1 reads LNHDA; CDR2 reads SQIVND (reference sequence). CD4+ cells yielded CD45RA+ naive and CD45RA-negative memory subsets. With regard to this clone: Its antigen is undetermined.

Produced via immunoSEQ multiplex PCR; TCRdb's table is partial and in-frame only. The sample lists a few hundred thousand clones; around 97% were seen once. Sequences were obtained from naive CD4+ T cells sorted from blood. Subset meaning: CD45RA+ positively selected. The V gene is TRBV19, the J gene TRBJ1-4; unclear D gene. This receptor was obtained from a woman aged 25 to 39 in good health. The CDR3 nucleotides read TGTGCCAGTAGTATAACCGGCGGGTCGGGGGAAAAACTGTTTTTT. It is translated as CASSITGGSGEKLFF.